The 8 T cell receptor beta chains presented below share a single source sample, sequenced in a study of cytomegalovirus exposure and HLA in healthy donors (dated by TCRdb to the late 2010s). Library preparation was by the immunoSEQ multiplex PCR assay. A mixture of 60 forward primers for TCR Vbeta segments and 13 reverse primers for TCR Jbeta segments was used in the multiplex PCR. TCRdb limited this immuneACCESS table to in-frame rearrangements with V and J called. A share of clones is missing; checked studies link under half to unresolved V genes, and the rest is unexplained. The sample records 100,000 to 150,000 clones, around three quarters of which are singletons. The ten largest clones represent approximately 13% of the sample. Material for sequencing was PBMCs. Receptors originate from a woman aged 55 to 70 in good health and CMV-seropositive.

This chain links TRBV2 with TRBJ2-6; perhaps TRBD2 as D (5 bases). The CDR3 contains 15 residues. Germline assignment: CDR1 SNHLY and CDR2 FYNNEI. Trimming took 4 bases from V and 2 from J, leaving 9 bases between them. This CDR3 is CASSVSGTGANVLTF. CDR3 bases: TGTGCCAGCAGTGTGTCGGGGACTGGGGCCAACGTCCTGACTTTC.

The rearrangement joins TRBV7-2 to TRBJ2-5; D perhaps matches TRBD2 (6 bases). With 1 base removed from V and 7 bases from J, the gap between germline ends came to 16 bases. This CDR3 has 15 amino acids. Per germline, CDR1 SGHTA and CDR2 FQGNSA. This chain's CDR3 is CASSLEAGPLGTQYF. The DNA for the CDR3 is TGTGCCAGCAGCTTAGAAGCGGGCCCGTTGGGGACCCAGTACTTC.

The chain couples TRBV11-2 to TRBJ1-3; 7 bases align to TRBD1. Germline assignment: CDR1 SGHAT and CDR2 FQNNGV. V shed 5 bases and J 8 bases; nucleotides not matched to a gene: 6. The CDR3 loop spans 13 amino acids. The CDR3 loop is CASSHDRVDTIYF. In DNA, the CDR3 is TGTGCCAGCAGCCACGACAGGGTTGACACCATATATTTT.

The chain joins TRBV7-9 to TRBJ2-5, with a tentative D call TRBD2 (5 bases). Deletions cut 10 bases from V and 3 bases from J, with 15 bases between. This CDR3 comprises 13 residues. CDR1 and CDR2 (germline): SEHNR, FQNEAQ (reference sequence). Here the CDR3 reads CATGPLVKETQYF. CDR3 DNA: TGTGCCACCGGACCACTAGTAAAAGAGACCCAGTACTTC. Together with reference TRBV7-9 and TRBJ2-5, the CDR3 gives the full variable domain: DTGVSQNPRHKITKRGQNVTFRCDPISEHNRLYWYRQTLGQGPEFLTYFQNEAQLEKSRLLSDRFSAERPKGSFSTLEIQRTEQGDSAMYLCATGPLVKETQYFGPGTRLLVL.

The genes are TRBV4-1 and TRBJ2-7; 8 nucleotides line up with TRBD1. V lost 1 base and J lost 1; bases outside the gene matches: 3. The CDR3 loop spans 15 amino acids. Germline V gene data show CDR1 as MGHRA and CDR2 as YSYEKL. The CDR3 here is CASSQGNRGSYEQYF. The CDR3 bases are TGCGCCAGCAGCCAAGGAAACAGGGGGTCCTACGAGCAGTACTTC.

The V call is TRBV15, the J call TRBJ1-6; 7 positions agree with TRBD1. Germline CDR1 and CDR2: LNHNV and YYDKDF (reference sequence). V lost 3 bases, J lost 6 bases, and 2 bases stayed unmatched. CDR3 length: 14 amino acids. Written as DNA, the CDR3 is TGTGCCACCAGCAGGGACAGGAGTAATTCACCCCTCCACTTT. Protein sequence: CATSRDRSNSPLHF.

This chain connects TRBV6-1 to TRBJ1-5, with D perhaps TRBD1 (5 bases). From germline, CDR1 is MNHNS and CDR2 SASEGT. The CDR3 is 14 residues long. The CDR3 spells CAHDPYRSNQPQHF. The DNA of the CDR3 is TGTGCTCACGATCCCTACAGGAGCAATCAGCCCCAGCATTTT.

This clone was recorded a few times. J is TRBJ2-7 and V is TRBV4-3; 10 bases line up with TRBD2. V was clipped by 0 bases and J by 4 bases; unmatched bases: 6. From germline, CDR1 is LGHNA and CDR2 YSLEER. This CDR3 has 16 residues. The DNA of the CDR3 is TGCGCCAGCAGCCAAGATTCTAGCGGGAGAGCTTACGAGCAGTACTTC. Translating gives CASSQDSSGRAYEQYF.